These 31 T cell receptor beta chains originate from one sample sequenced in a study of vaccination and CD4 T cells after COVID-19. Oncomine TCR Beta short-read sequencing was applied to DNA from cultured CD4+ T cells. TCRdb re-called the PCR reads through MiXCR, storing one row per CDR3 protein. The sample carries fewer than 15,000 distinct CDR3 sequences, about two fifths recorded once. Their specific antigens are unknown. Treatment in this sample: roughly 10-day PBMC culture with coronavirus spike peptide pools or control peptides (ViraFEST assay). Sequenced material: CD4+ T cells from blood, cultured in vitro. Receptors originate from a human donor who had recovered from COVID-19.

This chain uses TRBV28 with TRBJ1-4; 7 nucleotides match TRBD1. CDR1 MDHEN and CDR2 SYDVKM come from the germline V gene. The CDR3 spans 14 residues. The J segment lost 7 bases and the V segment lost 7 bases, leaving 9 bases of the junction unmatched. The CDR3 bases are TGTGCCAGCATTGATCGGACAGGAGGTGAAAAACTGTTTTTT. The encoded protein is CASIDRTGGEKLFF.

The chain is built from TRBV7-2 and TRBJ2-7; a weak D match, TRBD2 (6 bases). The germline V gene encodes CDR1 SGHTA and CDR2 FQGNSA. The CDR3 is 14 amino acids. The V gene lost 4 bases and the J gene lost 3 bases, with 13 bases spanning the gap. CDR3 residues: CASSYRWGDYEQYF. The CDR3 DNA is TGTGCCAGCAGCTACCGGTGGGGGGACTACGAGCAGTACTTC.

V gene TRBV12-3 or TRBV12-4 combines with J gene TRBJ2-2; weak D call: TRBD2 (7 bases). This CDR3 has 15 residues. The V and J ends lost 5 bases and 7 bases respectively, with 17 bases between them. CDR3 region: CASSQRGGGHGELFF. The CDR3 DNA reads as TGTGCCAGCAGTCAGCGAGGGGGGGGCCACGGGGAGCTGTTTTTT.

The chain couples TRBV5-6 to TRBJ1-2; no clear D. Germline CDR1 reads SGHDT; CDR2 reads YYEEEE. The CDR3 is 13 amino acids. V was cut by 4 bases and J by 4 bases, with 11 bases left in between. The CDR3 loop is CASSTTDRYGYTF. The DNA for the CDR3 is TGTGCCAGCAGCACGACGGACCGCTATGGCTACACCTTC.

The chain employs TRBV12-3 or TRBV12-4 and TRBJ2-3, with D tentatively TRBD1 (5 bases). Trimming left V 5 bases short and J 7 bases short, with 19 bases between. CDR3 length: 15 residues. The chain's CDR3 is CASSTSGNSINTQYF. The CDR3, as DNA: TGTGCCAGCAGTACTTCAGGGAATTCAATAAATACGCAGTATTTT.

The gene calls are TRBV5-4 and TRBJ1-2; tentative D call: TRBD1 (5 bases). There are 17 residues in the CDR3. Germline lookup yields CDR1 SGHNT and CDR2 YYREEE (reference sequence). Trimming took 0 bases from V and 1 from J, leaving 16 bases between them. CDR3 residues: CASSLEGRDPINYGYTF. DNA of the CDR3: TGTGCCAGCAGCTTGGAGGGCAGGGACCCGATTAACTATGGCTACACCTTC.

This clonotype was seen more than once but under ten times. V usage is TRBV7-6 and J usage is TRBJ2-2; 12 nucleotides match TRBD2. The length of the CDR3 is 16 residues. The J segment lost 5 bases and the V segment lost 4 bases, leaving 5 bases of the junction unmatched. Germline values: CDR1 SGHVS, CDR2 FNYEAQ. CDR3 DNA sequence: TGTGCCAGCAGCTCACCGGGACTAGCGGGTACCGGGGAGCTGTTTTTT. Encoded protein: CASSSPGLAGTGELFF. Full variable domain (remainder filled in from reference TRBV7-6 and TRBJ2-2): GAGVSQSPRYKVTKRGQDVALRCDPISGHVSLYWYRQALGQGPEFLTYFNYEAQQDKSGLPNDRFSAERPEGSISTLTIQRTEQRDSAMYRCASSSPGLAGTGELFFGEGSRLTVL.

This clonotype was detected only a few times. The DNA for the CDR3 is TGTGCCACCAGCAGGGGACAGCCTAATTCACCCCTCCACTTT. Amino acids: CATSRGQPNSPLHF. The chain has TRBV15 and TRBJ1-6; 7 bases fit TRBD1. After removal of 3 bases from V and 6 bases from J, the junction contained 2 bases not matched to a gene. CDR1 and CDR2 (germline): LNHNV, YYDKDF (reference sequence). The CDR3 has 14 amino acids.

This clonotype was counted a few times. The CDR3 DNA reads TGTGCCAGCAGTAGCCTGAGCCAGCGCTCCTACGAGCAGTACTTC. Protein: CASSSLSQRSYEQYF. The chain carries TRBV6-1 and TRBJ2-7; D gene uncertain. Deletions cut 5 bases from V and 0 bases from J, with 14 bases between. Germline V lookup: CDR1 MNHNS, CDR2 SASEGT. The CDR3 loop spans 15 amino acids.

The rearrangement links TRBV12-3 or TRBV12-4 to TRBJ1-1, with 9 bases that match TRBD1. This CDR3 is built from 16 residues. V shed 3 bases and J 2 bases; nucleotides not matched to a gene: 7. This CDR3 is CASSFYITGGNTEAFF. The CDR3 region has the DNA TGTGCCAGCAGTTTTTATATAACAGGGGGCAACACTGAAGCTTTCTTT.

This clonotype was seen only a few times. The J gene is TRBJ2-2, the V gene TRBV24-1; D is unresolved. Trimming stripped 4 bases from V and 0 bases from J, with 8 bases between. Looked up from germline, CDR1 is KGHDR and CDR2 is SFDVKD. The CDR3 is 15 residues long. CDR3 protein: CATSDAGSNTGELFF. The CDR3, as DNA: TGTGCCACCAGTGACGCCGGATCGAACACCGGGGAGCTGTTTTTT.

Only a few counts were recorded for this clonotype. This sequence joins TRBV19 and TRBJ1-5, with a tentative D call TRBD1 (5 bases). Germline assignment: CDR1 LNHDA and CDR2 SQIVND (reference sequence). Trimming removed 1 base at V and 6 bases at J, with 13 bases between. This CDR3 is 15 amino acids long. The CDR3 region is CASSIASGLGQPQHF. The DNA of the CDR3 is TGTGCCAGTAGTATAGCTTCAGGGCTCGGTCAGCCCCAGCATTTT.

This sequence joins TRBV20-1 and TRBJ1-6; 10 bases match TRBD1. Trimming took 6 bases from V and 9 from J; bases not matched to a gene: 11. This CDR3 is 15 amino acids long. Per germline, CDR1 DFQATT and CDR2 SNEGSKA (reference sequence). CDR3 sequence: CSASPTGGNGSPLHF. The CDR3 region has the DNA TGCAGTGCCTCCCCGACAGGGGGCAACGGTTCACCCCTCCACTTT.

The genes are TRBV7-6 and TRBJ1-1; D possibly corresponds to TRBD1 (6 bases). The CDR3 has 12 residues. V lost 4 bases and J lost 8, with 11 bases in between. Germline lookup yields CDR1 SGHVS and CDR2 FNYEAQ. DNA of the CDR3: TGTGCCAGCAGCTCAGTTAGGGGGGAAGCTTTCTTT. Protein sequence: CASSSVRGEAFF.

The rearrangement uses TRBV11-2 and TRBJ1-1; D unresolved. The CDR3 loop spans 13 amino acids. Trimming shortened V by 1 base and J by 0 bases, and 3 bases separated the two germline ends. Germline V gives CDR1 SGHAT, CDR2 FQNNGV. The CDR3 region has the DNA TGTGCCAGCAGCTTAGTAATGAACACTGAAGCTTTCTTT. It encodes CASSLVMNTEAFF.

The V and J genes are TRBV7-2 and TRBJ2-3; 13 nucleotides align to TRBD2. J was trimmed by 4 bases and V by 6 bases; bases with no gene match: 7. The CDR3 contains 16 residues. Germline V lookup: CDR1 SGHTA, CDR2 FQGNSA. The CDR3 protein is CASSFVTSGRADTQYF. The DNA of the CDR3 is TGTGCCAGCAGTTTCGTCACTAGCGGGAGGGCAGATACGCAGTATTTT. Combining the CDR3 with reference TRBV7-2 and TRBJ2-3 gives the whole variable domain GAGVSQSPSNKVTEKGKDVELRCDPISGHTALYWYRQSLGQGLEFLIYFQGNSAPDKSGLPSDRFSAERTGGSVSTLTIQRTQQEDSAVYLCASSFVTSGRADTQYFGPGTRLTVL.

This sequence joins TRBV5-1 and TRBJ2-7; no reliable D call. Between the trimmed V and J ends, which lost 2 bases and 1 base, there was a span of 7 bases. The CDR3 has 13 residues. Germline V CDR1 and CDR2: SGHRS, YFSETQ. This CDR3 is CASSFTVSYEQYF. In DNA, the CDR3 is TGCGCCAGCAGCTTTACGGTTTCCTACGAGCAGTACTTC.

The chain recombines TRBV6-1 with TRBJ2-5; no firm D call. CDR3 length: 13 amino acids. Per the germline V gene, CDR1 is MNHNS and CDR2 is SASEGT. Trimming left V 6 bases short and J 9 bases short, with 17 bases between. CDR3 protein: CASRTLTSQAQYF. The CDR3 nucleotides read TGTGCCAGCAGGACGCTTACCTCCCAGGCCCAGTACTTC.

The chain combines TRBV10-2 with TRBJ2-7; D is unresolved. The V end was cut by 4 bases, the J end by 3 bases, with 16 bases between. The CDR3 has 15 residues. CDR1 is WSHSY, CDR2 SAAADI, per germline. Here the CDR3 reads CASSVLGLVGYEQYF. In nucleotides, the CDR3 is TGCGCCAGCAGTGTTCTCGGGCTCGTAGGCTACGAGCAGTACTTC.

This clonotype has a handful of counts. This rearrangement joins TRBV2 to TRBJ2-3; the D gene is possibly TRBD2 (6 bases). Trimming removed 7 bases from V and 6 bases from J, with 17 bases in between. The germline V gene encodes CDR1 SNHLY and CDR2 FYNNEI. The CDR3 loop spans 14 amino acids. As DNA, the CDR3 is TGTGCCAGCAAACGGCGGGACCTAGCCGATACGCAGTATTTT. Encoded protein: CASKRRDLADTQYF.

The chain uses TRBV2 and TRBJ1-2; TRBD1 might be the D (5 bases). CDR3 length equals 16 residues. The V and J ends lost 2 bases and 2 bases respectively, with 15 bases between them. Germline-derived CDR1 and CDR2 are SNHLY and FYNNEI. The CDR3 DNA reads TGTGCCAGCAGTGAATTTCGGGACCGCTTAAACTATGGCTACACCTTC. Encoded protein: CASSEFRDRLNYGYTF.

The V gene is TRBV20-1, the J gene TRBJ2-3; D is tentatively TRBD1 or TRBD2 (6 bases each). CDR3 length: 16 residues. Germline V gene lookup returns CDR1 DFQATT and CDR2 SNEGSKA (reference sequence). Trimming removed 3 bases at V and 2 bases at J, with 18 bases between. The CDR3 region has the DNA TGCAGTGCTAGTGCCGGGGGCCACATCTCCACAGATACGCAGTATTTT. Protein sequence: CSASAGGHISTDTQYF.

The CDR3 sequence is CASSLGGLPGEQFF. The CDR3 DNA follows: TGTGCCAGCAGCTTGGGTGGACTCCCCGGTGAGCAGTTCTTC. The rearrangement uses TRBV7-2 and TRBJ2-1; possibly TRBD2 for D (5 bases). The CDR3 covers 14 residues. Germline V gives CDR1 SGHTA, CDR2 FQGNSA. V lost 3 bases, J lost 9 bases, and 15 bases lay in between.

The sample holds one count of this clonotype. The rearrangement uses TRBV20-1 and TRBJ2-1, with 11 bases fitting TRBD1. The V segment lost 5 bases and the J segment 3 bases; nucleotides outside the gene matches: 3. The CDR3 is made up of 14 amino acids. Germline V gives CDR1 DFQATT, CDR2 SNEGSKA (reference sequence). The DNA of the CDR3 is TGCAGTGCTTTGGGACAGGGGGGCTACAATGAGCAGTTCTTC. It codes for CSALGQGGYNEQFF.

This clonotype showed up just a few times. The chain carries TRBV10-2 and TRBJ1-2; no definite D call. V lost 7 bases and J 3 bases, leaving 9 bases between the germline ends. The CDR3 covers 12 residues. Germline assignment: CDR1 WSHSY and CDR2 SAAADI. The CDR3 sequence: CASMRDDYGYTF. The CDR3 nucleotides are TGCGCCAGCATGAGGGATGACTATGGCTACACCTTC.

This chain connects TRBV10-3 to TRBJ2-7; possible D gene TRBD2, 6 bases. Trimming stripped 2 bases from V and 2 bases from J, with 10 bases between. The length of the CDR3 is 14 residues. Germline V gene lookup returns CDR1 ENHRY and CDR2 SYGVKD. For the CDR3, the DNA is TGTGCCATCAGTGAGGGGGACTTTGCCTACGAGCAGTACTTC. The encoded protein is CAISEGDFAYEQYF.

V is TRBV20-1 and J is TRBJ1-2, with TRBD1 as a possible D gene (6 bases). This CDR3 is built from 12 residues. The germline CDR1 and CDR2 sequences are DFQATT and SNEGSKA (reference sequence). The V gene lost 3 bases and the J gene lost 8 bases, with 13 bases spanning the gap. This CDR3 reads CSASSGGNGYTF. CDR3 DNA sequence: TGCAGTGCTAGTTCTGGGGGCAACGGCTACACCTTC.

This clonotype was seen a few times. The chain recombines TRBV6-1 with TRBJ1-5, with D maybe TRBD1 (5 bases). The CDR3 has 14 residues. Between the trimmed V and J ends, which lost 11 bases and 4 bases, there was a span of 18 bases. CDR1 and CDR2 (germline): MNHNS, SASEGT. The CDR3 DNA sequence: TGTGCCTCCCGCTTGGGGACCGGGAATCAGCCCCAGCATTTT. Amino acids: CASRLGTGNQPQHF.

This clonotype was seen more than once but under ten times. The V gene is TRBV6-5, the J gene TRBJ1-5; D is possibly TRBD1 (5 bases). V lost 2 bases and J 0 bases, leaving 11 bases between the germline ends. The CDR3 runs 16 residues. Germline lookup yields CDR1 MNHEY and CDR2 SVGAGI. DNA of the CDR3: TGTGCCAGCAGTTACAGGGACTCGAATAGCAATCAGCCCCAGCATTTT. Translated, it gives CASSYRDSNSNQPQHF.

This clonotype came up a few times. The chain carries TRBV20-1 and TRBJ2-3; 13 bases align to TRBD2. This CDR3 spans 19 amino acids. J was trimmed by 0 bases and V by 2 bases; bases with no gene match: 11. CDR1 DFQATT and CDR2 SNEGSKA come from the germline V gene (reference sequence). The CDR3 reads CSARLGLAGASISTDTQYF. The CDR3 bases are TGCAGTGCTAGACTCGGACTAGCGGGGGCCAGTATAAGCACAGATACGCAGTATTTT.

The CDR3, as DNA: TGTGCCAGCAGCATATCCCAACAGGGGGCCTCTGGAAACACCATATATTTT. It codes for CASSISQQGASGNTIYF. The chain carries TRBV21-1 and TRBJ1-3; the table's D call, TRBD1, has no DNA check behind it. TRBV21-1 constitutes a pseudogene. The length of the CDR3 is 17 residues.